The T cell receptor (beta chain) described here comes from a study of beta chain features in type 1 diabetes. Study background: Sorted cell examination encompassed under 130 million cells across all samples.

In germline, CDR1 is SGHTA, CDR2 FQGNSA. Trimming at V came to 3 bases and at J to 4 bases, leaving 6 bases not matched to a gene. CDR3 size: 15 residues. CD4+ naive, central memory, regulatory and stem cell-like memory subsets were isolated by sorting on CD45RO/CCR7/CD25/CD127/CD95/CD27. This clone was seen more than once but under ten times. Its specificity is unknown. Study results and limitations: Moderately but significantly shorter TCRB CDR3s were found in Type 1 diabetes patients in all four CD4+ subsets.

Sequencing targeted expressed TCRB transcripts, as all isolated RNA had been reverse transcribed. The data were produced by immunoSEQ multiplex PCR, yet TCRdb's version contains in-frame clones alone and is incomplete. The repertoire has roughly 120,000 clones, about two fifths of them found once; the top ten carry about 0.07%. The sequencing sample was made of stem cell memory CD4+ T cells from blood. The receptor was isolated from a young woman in good health. This chain uses TRBV7-2 with TRBJ2-5; 9 positions match TRBD2. DNA of the CDR3: TGTGCCAGCAGCTTGACCCTTAGCGGGAGAGAGACCCAGTACTTC. Protein: CASSLTLSGRETQYF.